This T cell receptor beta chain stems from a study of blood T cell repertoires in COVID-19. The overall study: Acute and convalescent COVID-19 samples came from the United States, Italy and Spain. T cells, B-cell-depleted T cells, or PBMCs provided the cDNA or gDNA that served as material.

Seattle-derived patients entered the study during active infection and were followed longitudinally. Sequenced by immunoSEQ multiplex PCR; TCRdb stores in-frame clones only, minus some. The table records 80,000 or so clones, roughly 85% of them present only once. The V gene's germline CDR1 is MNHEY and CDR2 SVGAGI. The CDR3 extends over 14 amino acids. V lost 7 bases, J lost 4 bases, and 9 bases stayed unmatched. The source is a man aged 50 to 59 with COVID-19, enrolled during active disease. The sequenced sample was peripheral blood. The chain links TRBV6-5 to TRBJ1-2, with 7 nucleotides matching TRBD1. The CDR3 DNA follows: TGTGCCAGCATGAGAGGACAGGAAAGCTATGGCTACACCTTC. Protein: CASMRGQESYGYTF.